This T cell receptor (beta chain) was sequenced for a study of blood T cell repertoires in COVID-19. About the research overall: Samples of COVID-19 (acute and convalescent) were obtained from the United States, Italy and Spain. In each case, the material was cDNA or gDNA derived from T cells, B-cell-depleted T cells, or PBMCs.

Original processing notes: Estimation of nucleated cell counts relied on the amplification of reference gene primers. Method: immunoSEQ multiplex PCR; TCRdb's copy keeps in-frame clones and lacks some. V and J calls and clone size are copied from that table; D and trimming were computed from the DNA. The data contain 140,000 to 150,000 clones, around 80% of them singletons. Germline V gene lookup returns CDR1 SNHLY and CDR2 FYNNEI. Between the trimmed V and J ends, which lost 7 bases and 5 bases, there was a span of 11 bases. This CDR3 comprises 13 residues. Sequenced material: peripheral blood. The chain combines TRBV2 with TRBJ2-2, with D perhaps TRBD1 (6 bases). This TCR came from a man between 60 and 75 years old with active or convalescent COVID-19. CDR3 region: CASNRRGTGELFF. CDR3 DNA sequence: TGTGCCAGCAACCGAAGGGGGACCGGGGAGCTGTTTTTT.